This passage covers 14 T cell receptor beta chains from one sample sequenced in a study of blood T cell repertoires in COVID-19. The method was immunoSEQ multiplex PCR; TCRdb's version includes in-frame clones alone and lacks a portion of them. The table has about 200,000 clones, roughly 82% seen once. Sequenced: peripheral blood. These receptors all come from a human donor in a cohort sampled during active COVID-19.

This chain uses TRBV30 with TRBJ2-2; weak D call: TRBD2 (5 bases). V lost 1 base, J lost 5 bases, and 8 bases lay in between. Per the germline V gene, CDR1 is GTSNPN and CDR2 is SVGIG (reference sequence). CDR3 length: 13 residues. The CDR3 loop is CAWSGSGTGELFF. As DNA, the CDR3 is TGTGCCTGGAGTGGAAGCGGAACCGGGGAGCTGTTTTTT.

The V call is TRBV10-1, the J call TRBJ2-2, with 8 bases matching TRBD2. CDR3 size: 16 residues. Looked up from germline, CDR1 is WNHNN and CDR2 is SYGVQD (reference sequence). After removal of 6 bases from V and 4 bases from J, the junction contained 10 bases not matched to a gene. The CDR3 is CASRIPSGSITGELFF. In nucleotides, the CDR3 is TGCGCCAGCAGAATCCCCAGCGGGAGTATCACCGGGGAGCTGTTTTTT.

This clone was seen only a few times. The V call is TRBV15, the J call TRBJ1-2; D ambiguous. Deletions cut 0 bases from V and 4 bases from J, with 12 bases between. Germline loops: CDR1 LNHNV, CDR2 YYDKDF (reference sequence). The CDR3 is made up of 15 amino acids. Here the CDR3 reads CATSRDYGRSYGYTF. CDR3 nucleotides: TGTGCCACCAGCAGAGATTATGGCAGATCCTATGGCTACACCTTC.

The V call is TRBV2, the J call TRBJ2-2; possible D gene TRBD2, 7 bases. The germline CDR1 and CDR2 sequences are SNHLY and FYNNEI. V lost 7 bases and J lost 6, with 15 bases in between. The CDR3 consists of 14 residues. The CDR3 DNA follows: TGTGCCAGCACCAAGGGGGGGAATCCCGGGGAGCTGTTTTTT. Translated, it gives CASTKGGNPGELFF.

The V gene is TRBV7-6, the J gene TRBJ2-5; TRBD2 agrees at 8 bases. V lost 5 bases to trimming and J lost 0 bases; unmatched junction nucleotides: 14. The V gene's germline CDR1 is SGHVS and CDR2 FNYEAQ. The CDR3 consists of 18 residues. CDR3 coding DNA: TGTGCCAGCAGCCCCATCAGGGGTACTAGCGGAGACCAAGAGACCCAGTACTTC. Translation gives CASSPIRGTSGDQETQYF.

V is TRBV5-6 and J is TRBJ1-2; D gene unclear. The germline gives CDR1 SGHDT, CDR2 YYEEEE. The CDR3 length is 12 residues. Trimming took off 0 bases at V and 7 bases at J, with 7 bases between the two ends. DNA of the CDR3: TGTGCCAGCAGCTTGGCCCCGGGTGGCTACACCTTC. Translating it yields CASSLAPGGYTF.

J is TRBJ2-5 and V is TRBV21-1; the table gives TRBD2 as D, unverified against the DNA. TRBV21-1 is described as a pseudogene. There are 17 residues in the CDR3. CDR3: CASSNEERGQDQETQYF. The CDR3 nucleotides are TGTGCCAGCAGCAATGAGGAGCGGGGGCAGGACCAAGAGACCCAGTACTTC.

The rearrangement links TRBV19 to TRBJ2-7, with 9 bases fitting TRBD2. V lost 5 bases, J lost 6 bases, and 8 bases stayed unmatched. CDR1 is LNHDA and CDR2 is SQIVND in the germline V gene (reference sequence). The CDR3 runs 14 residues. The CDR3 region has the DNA TGTGCCAGTAGTTTCGGCGGGGGGGGCCGCGAGCAGTACTTC. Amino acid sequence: CASSFGGGGREQYF.

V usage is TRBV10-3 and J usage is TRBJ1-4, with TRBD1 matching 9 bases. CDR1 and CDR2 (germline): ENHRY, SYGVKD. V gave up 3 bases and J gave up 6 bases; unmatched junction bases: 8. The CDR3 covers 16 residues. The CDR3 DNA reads TGTGCCATCAGTGACCGCGGGAGGACAGGGGATGAAAAACTGTTTTTT. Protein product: CAISDRGRTGDEKLFF.

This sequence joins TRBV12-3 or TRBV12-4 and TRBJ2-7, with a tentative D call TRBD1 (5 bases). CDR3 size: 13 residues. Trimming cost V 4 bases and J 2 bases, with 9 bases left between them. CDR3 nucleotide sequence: TGTGCCAGCAGTTCGGACAAAACCTACGAGCAGTACTTC. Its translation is CASSSDKTYEQYF.

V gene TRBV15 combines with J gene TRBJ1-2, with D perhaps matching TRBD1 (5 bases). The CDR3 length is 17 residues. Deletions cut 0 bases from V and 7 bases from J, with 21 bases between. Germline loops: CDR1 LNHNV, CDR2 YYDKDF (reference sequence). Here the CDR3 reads CATSRDFPPGRERGYTF. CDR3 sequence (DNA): TGTGCCACCAGCAGAGATTTCCCCCCTGGCAGGGAACGTGGCTACACCTTC.

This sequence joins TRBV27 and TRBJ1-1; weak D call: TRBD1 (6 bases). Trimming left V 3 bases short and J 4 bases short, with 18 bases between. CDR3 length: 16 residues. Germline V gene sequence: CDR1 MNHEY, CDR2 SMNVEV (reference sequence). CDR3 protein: CASSFGPDRSTTEAFF. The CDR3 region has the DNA TGTGCCAGCAGTTTTGGGCCGGACAGATCTACCACTGAAGCTTTCTTT.

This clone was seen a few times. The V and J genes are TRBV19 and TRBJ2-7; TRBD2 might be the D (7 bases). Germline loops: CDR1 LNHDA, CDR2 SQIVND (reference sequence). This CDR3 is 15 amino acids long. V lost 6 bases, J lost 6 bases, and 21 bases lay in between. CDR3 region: CASSRGGGIDREQYF. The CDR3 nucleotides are TGTGCCAGTAGCAGAGGGGGGGGTATCGACCGCGAGCAGTACTTC. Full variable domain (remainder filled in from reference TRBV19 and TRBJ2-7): DGGITQSPKYLFRKEGQNVTLSCEQNLNHDAMYWYRQDPGQGLRLIYYSQIVNDFQKGDIAEGYSVSREKKESFPLTVTSAQKNPTAFYLCASSRGGGIDREQYFGPGTRLTVT.

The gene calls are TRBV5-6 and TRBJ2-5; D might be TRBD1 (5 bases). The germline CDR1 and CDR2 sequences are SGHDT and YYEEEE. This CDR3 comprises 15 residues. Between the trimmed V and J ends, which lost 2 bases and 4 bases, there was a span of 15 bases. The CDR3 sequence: CASSFQSTGRETQYF. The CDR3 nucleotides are TGTGCCAGCAGCTTCCAGTCCACAGGTAGAGAGACCCAGTACTTC.